This TCR beta chain was documented in a study of CD4 T cells in relation to SARS-CoV-2 and coronaviruses. Study results and caveats: Monoreactive clones expanded significantly more to SARS-CoV-2 than crossreactive clones did. Memory recall responses, not primary responses primed in culture, are what the assay detects.

This table comes from immunoSEQ multiplex PCR, and its TCRdb copy is limited to in-frame clones, with some not included. The sample holds roughly 30,000 clones, over 60% seen once. This CDR3 is built from 12 residues. Trimming took off 2 bases at V and 2 bases at J, with 1 base between the two ends. Looked up from germline, CDR1 is LNHDA and CDR2 is SQIVND (reference sequence). Of note for this clone: As yet, its antigen is unknown.

This TCR was recovered from an adult with COVID-19. The chain uses TRBV19 and TRBJ2-1; D is ambiguous. The sample taken for sequencing was memory CD4+ T cells from PBMCs, cultured in vitro. The CDR3 reads CASSIPYNEQFF. In DNA, the CDR3 is TGTGCCAGTAGTATACCCTACAATGAGCAGTTCTTC.